A selection of T cell receptor beta chains follows, all from one sample in a study of CD8 T cells in ankylosing spondylitis. TCRdb ran MiXCR on the 5' RACE reads and lists one entry per CDR3 protein. The sample yields more than 400,000 distinct CDR3 sequences, approximately 5% seen once. The specimen was blood, either unsorted or a sorted T cell fraction (not recorded which). All receptors derive from a male donor with ankylosing spondylitis. CDR3s include the opening cysteine and the closing phenylalanine or tryptophan. Each record gives: J gene, V gene, D gene, clone size, CDR3 protein, CDR3 DNA. A D gene is named only where the DNA matches it firmly. A clone size is listed for some rows: how often the clone was seen (once, few, many), or a class if it is expanded.

J: TRBJ2-1
V: TRBV7-6
D: TRBD2
size: -
CDR3: CASSSPLTSGRAYNEQFF
DNA: TGTGCCAGCAGCTCTCCATTAACTAGCGGGAGGGCCTACAATGAGCAGTTCTTC

J: TRBJ2-2
V: TRBV29-1
D: -
size: many
CDR3: CSVEGYGKGNTGELFF
DNA: TGCAGCGTTGAGGGGTATGGGAAGGGAAACACCGGGGAGCTGTTTTTT

J: TRBJ2-5
V: TRBV5-1
D: -
size: many
CDR3: CASSHPDQETQYF
DNA: TGCGCCAGCAGCCATCCAGACCAAGAGACCCAGTACTTC

J: TRBJ2-3
V: TRBV5-1
D: -
size: few
CDR3: CASSPPRGGTDTQYF
DNA: TGCGCCAGCAGCCCCCCCCGCGGTGGCACAGATACGCAGTATTTT

J: TRBJ2-2
V: TRBV24-1
D: TRBD1
size: few
CDR3: CATIRDRGRGGELFF
DNA: TGTGCCACCATCCGGGACAGGGGGCGCGGCGGGGAGCTGTTTTTT

J: TRBJ2-3
V: TRBV25-1
D: TRBD1
size: many
CDR3: CASSPLGQPRVTQYF
DNA: TGTGCCAGCAGTCCCCTGGGACAGCCCCGGGTTACGCAGTATTTT

J: TRBJ2-4
V: TRBV23-1
D: TRBD2
size: -
CDR3: CASSASTSGRDIAKNIQYF
DNA: TGCGCCAGCAGTGCCTCCACTAGCGGGAGGGACATAGCCAAAAACATTCAGTACTTC

J: TRBJ2-7
V: TRBV12-3/TRBV12-4
D: TRBD2
size: many
CDR3: CASSSGTSGNPSYEQYF
DNA: TGTGCCAGCAGCTCCGGGACTAGCGGAAACCCCTCCTACGAGCAGTACTTC

J: TRBJ1-5
V: TRBV5-1
D: TRBD1
size: -
CDR3: CASSLDGQGGSQPQHF
DNA: TGCGCCAGCAGCTTAGACGGGCAGGGGGGTAGTCAGCCCCAGCATTTT

J: TRBJ1-1
V: TRBV7-6
D: -
size: many
CDR3: CASSLGVLKNTEAFF
DNA: TGTGCCAGCAGCTTAGGGGTTCTAAAGAACACTGAAGCTTTCTTT

J: TRBJ1-6
V: TRBV5-5
D: TRBD1
size: many
CDR3: CASSLYRGSNSPLHF
DNA: TGTGCCAGCAGCCTTTACAGGGGGAGTAATTCACCCCTCCACTTT

J: TRBJ1-1
V: TRBV12-3/TRBV12-4
D: -
size: many
CDR3: CASRLQGGSTEAFF
DNA: TGTGCCAGCAGATTACAGGGAGGGAGCACTGAAGCTTTCTTT

J: TRBJ1-2
V: TRBV20-1
D: -
size: many
CDR3: CSVTWDLKSYTF
DNA: TGCAGTGTTACCTGGGACCTAAAGAGCTACACCTTC

J: TRBJ2-3
V: TRBV12-3/TRBV12-4
D: TRBD2
size: many
CDR3: CASSLVAGGPTSTDTQYF
DNA: TGTGCCAGCAGTTTGGTAGCGGGAGGCCCTACTAGCACAGATACGCAGTATTTT

J: TRBJ1-1
V: TRBV20-1
D: -
size: many
CDR3: CSARYSWGTEAFF
DNA: TGCAGTGCTAGATATAGTTGGGGCACTGAAGCTTTCTTT

J: TRBJ1-2
V: TRBV7-8
D: -
size: many
CDR3: CASSLPAAQSGGYTF
DNA: TGTGCCAGCAGCTTGCCCGCGGCCCAGTCAGGTGGCTACACCTTC

J: TRBJ2-7
V: TRBV5-1
D: -
size: many
CDR3: CASSFIPAGETIYEQYF
DNA: TGCGCCAGCAGCTTTATTCCTGCAGGTGAGACGATTTACGAGCAGTACTTC

J: TRBJ2-1
V: TRBV4-2
D: TRBD2
size: many
CDR3: CASSLHPGLAGEVEQFF
DNA: TGTGCCAGCAGCTTACATCCGGGACTAGCGGGAGAGGTTGAGCAGTTCTTC

J: TRBJ1-6
V: TRBV10-3
D: TRBD1
size: many
CDR3: CAISQDRGRDSPLHF
DNA: TGTGCCATCAGTCAAGACAGGGGGCGGGATTCACCCCTCCACTTT

J: TRBJ2-3
V: TRBV5-1
D: TRBD1
size: few
CDR3: CASSLEGGTSTDTQYF
DNA: TGCGCCAGCAGCTTAGAAGGGGGCACTAGCACAGATACGCAGTATTTT

J: TRBJ1-2
V: TRBV7-9
D: -
size: many
CDR3: CASSSKFGARPNYGYTF
DNA: TGTGCCAGCAGCTCCAAGTTCGGTGCGCGCCCAAACTATGGCTACACCTTC

J: TRBJ2-7
V: TRBV7-9
D: -
size: many
CDR3: CASSLEDPSYEQYF
DNA: TGTGCCAGCAGCTTAGAGGACCCATCCTACGAGCAGTACTTC

J: TRBJ1-6
V: TRBV5-1
D: TRBD1
size: -
CDR3: CASSLGDRESPLHF
DNA: TGCGCCAGCAGCTTGGGGGACAGGGAGTCACCCCTCCACTTT

J: TRBJ1-6
V: TRBV10-3
D: TRBD1
size: many
CDR3: CASRQGADSPLHF
DNA: TGTGCCTCTAGGCAGGGGGCGGATTCACCCCTCCACTTT

J: TRBJ2-7
V: TRBV2
D: -
size: -
CDR3: CASRWTPIPIEQYF
DNA: TGTGCCAGCCGTTGGACTCCGATCCCCATCGAGCAGTACTTC

J: TRBJ1-1
V: TRBV29-1
D: -
size: many
CDR3: CSVSSKGGGTEAFF
DNA: TGCAGCGTTTCAAGTAAGGGGGGAGGGACTGAAGCTTTCTTT

J: TRBJ2-2
V: TRBV4-2
D: -
size: many
CDR3: CASSQEPGTNTGELFF
DNA: TGTGCCAGCAGCCAAGAACCCGGGACGAACACCGGGGAGCTGTTTTTT

J: TRBJ2-1
V: TRBV4-1
D: -
size: many
CDR3: CASRPEPSAARQFF
DNA: TGCGCCAGCAGACCCGAGCCTAGCGCAGCCCGGCAGTTCTTC

J: TRBJ1-2
V: TRBV4-3
D: -
size: many
CDR3: CASSQDMTTKGYTF
DNA: TGCGCCAGCAGCCAGGACATGACGACGAAGGGCTACACCTTC

J: TRBJ2-7
V: TRBV4-2
D: TRBD2
size: many
CDR3: CASSPETSGSSWYF
DNA: TGTGCCAGCAGCCCAGAGACTAGCGGGAGTTCTTGGTACTTC

J: TRBJ2-1
V: TRBV27
D: TRBD2
size: few
CDR3: CASSLLPGTGYKLASSYNEQFF
DNA: TGTGCCAGCAGTCTATTACCCGGGACCGGATATAAACTAGCGAGCTCCTACAATGAGCAGTTCTTC

J: TRBJ1-1
V: TRBV7-2
D: -
size: -
CDR3: CASSFGQIAFF
DNA: TGTGCCAGCAGCTTCGGACAGATAGCTTTCTTT

J: TRBJ2-7
V: TRBV28
D: -
size: many
CDR3: CASSSPGLGEQYF
DNA: TGTGCCAGCAGTTCGCCCGGATTGGGGGAGCAGTACTTC

J: TRBJ1-1
V: TRBV5-1
D: TRBD1
size: many
CDR3: CASNRGGTDTEAFF
DNA: TGCGCCAGCAACAGGGGGGGCACGGACACTGAAGCTTTCTTT

J: TRBJ2-7
V: TRBV7-6
D: -
size: few
CDR3: CASSPLGGLASYEQYF
DNA: TGTGCCAGCAGCCCCCTCGGGGGGCTAGCCTCCTACGAGCAGTACTTC

J: TRBJ2-1
V: TRBV7-2
D: -
size: many
CDR3: CASRETSYNEQFF
DNA: TGTGCCAGCAGGGAGACTAGCTACAATGAGCAGTTCTTC

J: TRBJ1-1
V: TRBV6-5
D: TRBD1
size: few
CDR3: CASSYPDRGRGTEAFF
DNA: TGTGCCAGCAGTTACCCTGACAGGGGAAGAGGGACTGAAGCTTTCTTT

J: TRBJ2-1
V: TRBV6-1
D: -
size: few
CDR3: CASSEFPPSYNEQFF
DNA: TGTGCCAGCAGTGAATTTCCTCCATCCTACAATGAGCAGTTCTTC

J: TRBJ2-2
V: TRBV7-6
D: -
size: many
CDR3: CASSPFGGLYTGELFF
DNA: TGTGCCAGCAGCCCCTTCGGGGGGCTATACACCGGGGAGCTGTTTTTT

J: TRBJ2-1
V: TRBV12-3/TRBV12-4
D: -
size: many
CDR3: CASSSPGQSPGLEQFF
DNA: TGTGCCAGCAGTTCCCCTGGACAGAGTCCAGGATTGGAGCAGTTCTTC

J: TRBJ1-2
V: TRBV13
D: TRBD1
size: many
CDR3: CASSRNRGNFYGYTF
DNA: TGTGCCAGCAGCCGGAACAGGGGCAACTTCTATGGCTACACCTTC

J: TRBJ2-1
V: TRBV7-2
D: TRBD2
size: many
CDR3: CASSWGLTYNEQFF
DNA: TGTGCCAGCAGCTGGGGACTAACCTACAATGAGCAGTTCTTC

J: TRBJ1-5
V: TRBV5-1
D: -
size: many
CDR3: CASSLGDGSNQPQHF
DNA: TGCGCCAGCAGCTTGGGGGACGGTAGCAATCAGCCCCAGCATTTT

J: TRBJ2-2
V: TRBV11-2
D: -
size: many
CDR3: CASRGGGELFF
DNA: TGTGCCAGCAGGGGGGGCGGGGAGCTGTTTTTT

J: TRBJ1-3
V: TRBV20-1
D: -
size: many
CDR3: CSARDGHSGNTIYF
DNA: TGCAGTGCTAGGGACGGACACTCTGGAAACACCATATATTTT

J: TRBJ1-5
V: TRBV20-1
D: -
size: many
CDR3: CSARTLASNQPQHF
DNA: TGCAGTGCTAGAACCCTCGCTAGCAATCAGCCCCAGCATTTT

J: TRBJ2-7
V: TRBV6-2/TRBV6-3
D: TRBD2
size: many
CDR3: CASSKPTSILAGGTYEQYF
DNA: TGTGCCAGCAGTAAGCCAACTTCGATCCTAGCGGGAGGTACCTACGAGCAGTACTTC

J: TRBJ2-3
V: TRBV27
D: -
size: few
CDR3: CASSFFVADTQYF
DNA: TGTGCCAGCAGTTTCTTTGTCGCAGATACGCAGTATTTT

J: TRBJ2-7
V: TRBV5-6
D: -
size: many
CDR3: CASSPGTGRYEQYF
DNA: TGTGCCAGCAGCCCCGGGACCGGTCGGTACGAGCAGTACTTC

J: TRBJ1-5
V: TRBV6-2/TRBV6-3
D: -
size: many
CDR3: CASSYRVYQPQHF
DNA: TGTGCCAGCAGTTACAGGGTTTATCAGCCCCAGCATTTT

J: TRBJ1-6
V: TRBV20-1
D: TRBD1
size: many
CDR3: CSAEQGQVNSPLHF
DNA: TGCAGTGCTGAACAAGGACAGGTTAATTCACCCCTCCACTTT